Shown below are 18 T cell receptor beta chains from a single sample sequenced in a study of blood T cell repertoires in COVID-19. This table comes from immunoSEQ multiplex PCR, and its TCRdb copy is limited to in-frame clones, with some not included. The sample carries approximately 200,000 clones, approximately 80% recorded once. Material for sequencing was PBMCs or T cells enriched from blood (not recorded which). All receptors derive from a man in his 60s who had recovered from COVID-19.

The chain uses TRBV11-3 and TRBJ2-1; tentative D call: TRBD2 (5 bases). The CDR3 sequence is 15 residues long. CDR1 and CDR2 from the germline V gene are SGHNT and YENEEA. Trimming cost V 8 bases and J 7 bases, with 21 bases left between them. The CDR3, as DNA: TGTGCCAGCGGATATAGGACTCCCCGACGGAATGAGCAGTTCTTC. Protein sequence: CASGYRTPRRNEQFF.

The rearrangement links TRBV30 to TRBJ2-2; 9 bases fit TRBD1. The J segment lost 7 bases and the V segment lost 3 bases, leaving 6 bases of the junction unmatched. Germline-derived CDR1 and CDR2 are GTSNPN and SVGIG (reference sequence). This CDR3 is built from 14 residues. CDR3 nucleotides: TGTGCCTGGAGCCCGGGACAGGGATTCGGGGAGCTGTTTTTT. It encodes CAWSPGQGFGELFF. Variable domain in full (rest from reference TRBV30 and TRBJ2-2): SQTIHQWPATLVQPVGSPLSLECTVEGTSNPNLYWYRQAAGRGLQLLFYSVGIGQISSEVPQNLSASRPQDRQFILSSKKLLLSDSGFYLCAWSPGQGFGELFFGEGSRLTVL.

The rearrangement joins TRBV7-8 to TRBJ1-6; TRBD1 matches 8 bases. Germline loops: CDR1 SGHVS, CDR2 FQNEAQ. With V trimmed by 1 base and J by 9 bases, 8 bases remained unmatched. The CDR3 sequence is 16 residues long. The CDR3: CASSLGTGPVGSPLHF. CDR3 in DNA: TGTGCCAGCAGCTTAGGGACAGGGCCAGTTGGTTCACCCCTCCACTTT. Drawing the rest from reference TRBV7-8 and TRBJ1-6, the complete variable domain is GAGVSQSPRYKVAKRGQDVALRCDPISGHVSLFWYQQALGQGPEFLTYFQNEAQLDKSGLPSDRFFAERPEGSVSTLKIQRTQQEDSAVYLCASSLGTGPVGSPLHFGNGTRLTVT.

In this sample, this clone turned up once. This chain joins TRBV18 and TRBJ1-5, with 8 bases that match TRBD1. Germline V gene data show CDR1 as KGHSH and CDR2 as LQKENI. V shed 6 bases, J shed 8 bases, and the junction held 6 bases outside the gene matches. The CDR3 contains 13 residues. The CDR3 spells CASSPGGGEPQHF. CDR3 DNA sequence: TGTGCCAGCTCTCCAGGGGGCGGAGAGCCCCAGCATTTT.

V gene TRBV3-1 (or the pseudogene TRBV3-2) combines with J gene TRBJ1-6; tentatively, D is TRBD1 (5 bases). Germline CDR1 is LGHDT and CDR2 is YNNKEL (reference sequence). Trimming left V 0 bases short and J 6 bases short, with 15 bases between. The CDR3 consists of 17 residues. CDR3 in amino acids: CASSQDLGGAGNSPLHF. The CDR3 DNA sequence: TGTGCCAGCAGCCAAGATTTGGGCGGGGCCGGTAATTCACCCCTCCACTTT.

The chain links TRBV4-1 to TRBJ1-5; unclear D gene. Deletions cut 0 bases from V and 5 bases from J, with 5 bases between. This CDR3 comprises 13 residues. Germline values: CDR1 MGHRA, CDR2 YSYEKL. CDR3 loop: CASSQDSDQPQHF. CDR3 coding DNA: TGCGCCAGCAGCCAAGACAGCGATCAGCCCCAGCATTTT.

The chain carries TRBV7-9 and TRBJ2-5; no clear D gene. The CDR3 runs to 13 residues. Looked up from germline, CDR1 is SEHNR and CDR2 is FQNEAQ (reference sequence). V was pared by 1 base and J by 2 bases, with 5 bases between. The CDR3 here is CASSLVRQETQYF. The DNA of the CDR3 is TGTGCCAGCAGCTTAGTCAGGCAAGAGACCCAGTACTTC.

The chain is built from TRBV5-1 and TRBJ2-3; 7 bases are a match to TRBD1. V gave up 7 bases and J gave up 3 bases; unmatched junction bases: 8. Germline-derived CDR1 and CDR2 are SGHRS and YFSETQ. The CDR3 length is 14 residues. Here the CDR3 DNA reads TGCGCCAGCGTAAGGACAGGCGGAACAGATACGCAGTATTTT. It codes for CASVRTGGTDTQYF.

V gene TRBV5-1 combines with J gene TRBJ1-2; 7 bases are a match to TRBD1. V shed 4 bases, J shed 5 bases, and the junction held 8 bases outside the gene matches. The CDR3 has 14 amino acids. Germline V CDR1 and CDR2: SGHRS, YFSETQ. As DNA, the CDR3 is TGCGCCAGCAGCCCCCGGGACAGCTCTTATGGCTACACCTTC. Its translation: CASSPRDSSYGYTF.

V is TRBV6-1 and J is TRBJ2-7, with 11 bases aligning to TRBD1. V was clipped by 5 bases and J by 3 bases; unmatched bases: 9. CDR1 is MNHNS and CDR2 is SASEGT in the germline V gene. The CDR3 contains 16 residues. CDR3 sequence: CASSQGSGTGGYEQYF. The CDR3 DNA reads TGTGCCAGCAGTCAAGGCTCCGGGACAGGGGGCTACGAGCAGTACTTC.

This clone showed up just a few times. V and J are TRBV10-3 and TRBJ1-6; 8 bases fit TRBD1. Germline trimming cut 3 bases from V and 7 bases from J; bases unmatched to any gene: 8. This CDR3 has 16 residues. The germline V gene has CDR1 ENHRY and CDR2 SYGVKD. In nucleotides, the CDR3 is TGTGCCATCAGTGATTCCTCCGGGACAGGAAATTCACCCCTCCACTTT. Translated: CAISDSSGTGNSPLHF.

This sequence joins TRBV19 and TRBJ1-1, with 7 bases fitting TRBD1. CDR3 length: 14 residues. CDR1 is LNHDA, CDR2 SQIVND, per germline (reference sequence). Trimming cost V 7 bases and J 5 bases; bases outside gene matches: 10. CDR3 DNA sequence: TGTGCCAGTAATCTAGGGGGCTTAAGTACTGAAGCTTTCTTT. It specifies CASNLGGLSTEAFF.

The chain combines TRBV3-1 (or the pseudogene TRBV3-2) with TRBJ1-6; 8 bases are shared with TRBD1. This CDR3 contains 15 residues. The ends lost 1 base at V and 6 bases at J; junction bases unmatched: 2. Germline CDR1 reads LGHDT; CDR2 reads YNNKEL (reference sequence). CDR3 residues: CASSQVRGPNSPLHF. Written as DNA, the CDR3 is TGTGCCAGCAGCCAAGTCAGGGGGCCTAATTCACCCCTCCACTTT.

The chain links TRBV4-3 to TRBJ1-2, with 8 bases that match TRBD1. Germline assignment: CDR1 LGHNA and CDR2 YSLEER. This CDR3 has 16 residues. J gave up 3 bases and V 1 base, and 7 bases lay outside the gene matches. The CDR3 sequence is CASSQAGQGADYGYTF. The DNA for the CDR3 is TGCGCCAGCAGCCAAGCCGGGCAGGGGGCGGACTATGGCTACACCTTC.

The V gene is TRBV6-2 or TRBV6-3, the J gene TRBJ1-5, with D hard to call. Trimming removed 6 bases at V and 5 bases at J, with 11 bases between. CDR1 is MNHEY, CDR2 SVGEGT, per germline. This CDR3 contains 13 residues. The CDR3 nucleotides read TGTGCCAGCAGCCTAGAGGGCTATCAGCCCCAGCATTTT. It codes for CASSLEGYQPQHF.

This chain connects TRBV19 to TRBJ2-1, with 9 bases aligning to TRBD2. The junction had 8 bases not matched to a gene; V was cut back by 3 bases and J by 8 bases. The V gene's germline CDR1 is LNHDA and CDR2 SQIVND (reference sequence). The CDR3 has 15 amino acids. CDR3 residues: CASSIGTSLFHEQFF. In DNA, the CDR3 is TGTGCCAGTAGTATCGGGACTAGCCTTTTCCATGAGCAGTTCTTC.

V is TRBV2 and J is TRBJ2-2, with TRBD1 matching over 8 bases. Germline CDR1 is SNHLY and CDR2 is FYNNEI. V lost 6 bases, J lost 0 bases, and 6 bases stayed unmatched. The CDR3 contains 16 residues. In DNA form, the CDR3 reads TGTGCCAGCAGCCCCCGGGACAGGTCGAACACCGGGGAGCTGTTTTTT. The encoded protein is CASSPRDRSNTGELFF.

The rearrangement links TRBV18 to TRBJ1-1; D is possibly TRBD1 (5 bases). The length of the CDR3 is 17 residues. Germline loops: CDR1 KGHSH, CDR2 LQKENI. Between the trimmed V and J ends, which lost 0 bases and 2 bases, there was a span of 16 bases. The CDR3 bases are TGTGCCAGCTCACCACCATTCGGGGCGGGGGGAAACACTGAAGCTTTCTTT. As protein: CASSPPFGAGGNTEAFF.